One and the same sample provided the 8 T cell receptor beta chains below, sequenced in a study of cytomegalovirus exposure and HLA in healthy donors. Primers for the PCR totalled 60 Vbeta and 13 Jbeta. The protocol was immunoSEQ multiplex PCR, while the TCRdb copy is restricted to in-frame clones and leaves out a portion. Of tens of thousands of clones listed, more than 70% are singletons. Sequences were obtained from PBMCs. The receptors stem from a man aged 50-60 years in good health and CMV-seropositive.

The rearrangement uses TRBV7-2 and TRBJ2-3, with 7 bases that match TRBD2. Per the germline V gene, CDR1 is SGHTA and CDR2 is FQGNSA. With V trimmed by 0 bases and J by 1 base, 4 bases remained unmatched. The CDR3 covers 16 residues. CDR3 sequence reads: CASSLAWAGGTDTQYF. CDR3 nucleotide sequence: TGTGCCAGCAGCTTAGCGTGGGCGGGAGGCACAGATACGCAGTATTTT.

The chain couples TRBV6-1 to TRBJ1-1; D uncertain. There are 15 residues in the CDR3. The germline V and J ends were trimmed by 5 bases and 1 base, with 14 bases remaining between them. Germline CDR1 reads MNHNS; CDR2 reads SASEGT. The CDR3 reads CASSFNQKPNTEAFF. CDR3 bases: TGTGCCAGCAGTTTCAACCAGAAACCGAACACTGAAGCTTTCTTT.

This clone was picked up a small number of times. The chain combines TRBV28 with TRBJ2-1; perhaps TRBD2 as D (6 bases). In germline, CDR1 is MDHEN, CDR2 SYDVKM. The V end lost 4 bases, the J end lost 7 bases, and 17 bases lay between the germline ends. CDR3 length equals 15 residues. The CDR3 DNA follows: TGTGCCAGCAGTTCCCCGAAGACTGGAGGGAATGAGCAGTTCTTC. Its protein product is CASSSPKTGGNEQFF.

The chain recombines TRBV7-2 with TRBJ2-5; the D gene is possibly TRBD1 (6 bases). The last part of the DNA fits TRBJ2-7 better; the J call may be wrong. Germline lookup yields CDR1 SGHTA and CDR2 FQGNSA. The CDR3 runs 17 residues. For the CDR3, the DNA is TGTGCCAGCAGCTTACAAGGCTTCTTGGACAGTTCCTACGAGCAGTACTTC. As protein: CASSLQGFLDSSYEQYF.

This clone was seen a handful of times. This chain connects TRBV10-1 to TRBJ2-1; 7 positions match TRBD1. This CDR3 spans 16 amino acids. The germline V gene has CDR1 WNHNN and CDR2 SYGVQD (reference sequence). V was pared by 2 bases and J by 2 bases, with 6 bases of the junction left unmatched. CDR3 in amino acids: CASSEGNRGPYNEQFF. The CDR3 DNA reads TGCGCCAGCAGTGAGGGTAACAGGGGACCCTACAATGAGCAGTTCTTC.

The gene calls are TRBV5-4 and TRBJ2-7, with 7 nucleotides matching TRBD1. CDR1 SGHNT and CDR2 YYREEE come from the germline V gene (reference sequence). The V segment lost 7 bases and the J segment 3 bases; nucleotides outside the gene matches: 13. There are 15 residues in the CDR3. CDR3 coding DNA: TGTGCCAGCGCTCATTACTCAGGGGGAGACTACGAGCAGTACTTC. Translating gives CASAHYSGGDYEQYF.

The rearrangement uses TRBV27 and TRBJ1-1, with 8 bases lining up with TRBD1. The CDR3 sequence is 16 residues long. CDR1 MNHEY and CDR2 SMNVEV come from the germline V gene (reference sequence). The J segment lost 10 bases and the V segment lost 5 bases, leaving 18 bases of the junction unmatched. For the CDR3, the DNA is TGTGCCAGCAGTCCCTCGGACAGGGTGAGTTATCCCGGAGCTTTCTTT. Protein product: CASSPSDRVSYPGAFF.

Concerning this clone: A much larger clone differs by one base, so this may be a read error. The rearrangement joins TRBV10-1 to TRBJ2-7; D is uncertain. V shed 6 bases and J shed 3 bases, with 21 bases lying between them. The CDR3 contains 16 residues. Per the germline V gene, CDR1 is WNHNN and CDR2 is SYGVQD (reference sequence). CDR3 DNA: TGCGCCAGCAGCCAAGAAGCAGGAAAAGGCTACTACGAGCAGTACTTC. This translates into CASSQEAGKGYYEQYF.